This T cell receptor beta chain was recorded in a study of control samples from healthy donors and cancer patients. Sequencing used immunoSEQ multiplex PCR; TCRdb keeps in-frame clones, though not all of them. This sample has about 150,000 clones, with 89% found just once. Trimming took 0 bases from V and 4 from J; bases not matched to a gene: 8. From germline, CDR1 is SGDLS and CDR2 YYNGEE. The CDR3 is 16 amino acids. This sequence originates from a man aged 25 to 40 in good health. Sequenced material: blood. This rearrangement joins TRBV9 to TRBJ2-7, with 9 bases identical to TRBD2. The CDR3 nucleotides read TGTGCCAGCAGCGTAGCGGGGACTAGCCGGGAATACGAGCAGTACTTC. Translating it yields CASSVAGTSREYEQYF.